This TCR beta chain was sequenced for a study of blood T cells in healthy people across ages. Primed by a sample-barcoded 5' primer and a J-beta primer mix, a second PCR proceeded for about 7 to 11 cycles. Each of the samples gave a minimum of 2.5 million paired-end reads that contained CDR3. TCRdb re-called the 5' RACE reads with MiXCR, one entry per CDR3 protein. The sample holds some 710,000 distinct CDR3 sequences, 20% to 25% seen once. This clonotype was counted many times. Its specificity is unknown. Regarding the study as a whole: A roughly linear age-dependent decrease characterized TCR beta diversity per million T cells.

Drawn from each donor were 7.5 to 10 milliliters of peripheral blood. Per sample, extraction of total RNA gave at least 5 micrograms in every case. V shed 8 bases and J shed 4 bases, with 18 bases lying between them. CDR3 length: 15 amino acids. Germline V gene lookup returns CDR1 ENHRY and CDR2 SYGVKD. The chain combines TRBV10-3 with TRBJ2-1; D might be TRBD2 (6 bases). What was sequenced was blood. The TCR comes from a man between 65 and 85 years old in good health. CDR3 in amino acids: CAIGVGSVGYNEQFF. The CDR3 DNA is TGTGCCATCGGGGTCGGGAGCGTCGGGTACAATGAGCAGTTCTTC.